The TCR beta chain described here comes from a study of T cell responses to AZD1222 COVID-19 vaccine. Study summary: Both about-4-week and about-12-week second-dose recipients were combined.

Only in-frame clones appear in the TCRdb table, and some are missing; sequencing was by immunoSEQ multiplex PCR. Among fewer than 150,000 clones listed, about 93% were seen once. This CDR3 has 12 residues. The germline CDR1 and CDR2 sequences are WSHSY and SAAADI. Trimming removed 7 bases at V and 4 bases at J, with 10 bases between. The chain couples TRBV10-2 to TRBJ1-2; a possible D gene is TRBD1 (5 bases). The material sequenced was peripheral blood, taken on day 0 of AZD1222 vaccination. The sequence was obtained from an adult in good health. The CDR3 nucleotides read TGCGCCAGCAAAGACAGCGTCTATGGCTACACCTTC. This translates into CASKDSVYGYTF.